Shown below are 9 T cell receptor beta chains from a single sample sequenced in a study of T-cell reconstitution after alpha-beta-depleted transplantation in children. The library targeted TCRbeta and was prepared with unique molecular identifiers. TCRdb reanalysed the PCR reads using MiXCR and keeps one entry per CDR3 protein. The data show some 260,000 distinct CDR3 sequences, with roughly a quarter seen just once and about 5% held by the top ten. This specimen was PBMCs, mostly from graft donor cells, taken 360 days after TCRalphabeta/CD19-depleted stem cell transplant. The origin of the receptors is a female patient between 2 and 15 years old who had a stem cell transplant for congenital amegakaryocytic thrombocytopenia, so the T cells may come from the graft donor.

The V gene is TRBV12-3 or TRBV12-4, the J gene TRBJ2-1; D possibly matches TRBD1 or TRBD2 (5 bases each). The CDR3 has 13 amino acids. V lost 8 bases to trimming and J lost 8 bases, with 16 bases between them. The CDR3 reads CASGTHSVHEQFF. DNA for the CDR3: TGTGCCAGCGGGACCCATAGCGTCCATGAGCAGTTCTTC.

This chain connects TRBV19 to TRBJ2-4, with 7 bases that match TRBD1. V gave up 0 bases and J gave up 11 bases; unmatched junction bases: 1. Germline values: CDR1 LNHDA, CDR2 SQIVND (reference sequence). CDR3 length: 12 amino acids. This CDR3 is CASSIDDRVQYF. CDR3 nucleotide sequence: TGTGCCAGTAGTATAGACGACAGGGTTCAGTACTTC.

The chain carries TRBV20-1 and TRBJ2-5; D is unresolved. Trimming pared 5 bases from V and 2 bases from J, leaving 12 bases between. CDR1 and CDR2 from the germline V gene are DFQATT and SNEGSKA (reference sequence). This CDR3 is 13 amino acids long. The CDR3 loop is CSAVVVFQETQYF. CDR3 DNA: TGCAGTGCTGTGGTGGTCTTTCAAGAGACCCAGTACTTC.

This clonotype was observed a handful of times. This chain joins TRBV12-3 or TRBV12-4 and TRBJ1-2, with a weak D call TRBD1 (5 bases). This CDR3 has 13 residues. Trimming stripped 5 bases from V and 5 bases from J, with 12 bases between. The CDR3 DNA reads TGTGCCAGCAGTCCCCACGACAGATATGGCTACACCTTC. Its translation is CASSPHDRYGYTF.

This clonotype came up many times. The chain is built from TRBV5-1 and TRBJ2-3; D is perhaps TRBD1 (6 bases). This CDR3 has 14 amino acids. V was cut by 0 bases and J by 5 bases, with 10 bases left in between. Germline V gene lookup returns CDR1 SGHRS and CDR2 YFSETQ. The CDR3 region is CASSLVGGGDTQYF. In DNA, the CDR3 is TGCGCCAGCAGCTTGGTTGGGGGCGGAGATACGCAGTATTTT.

The table lists this clonotype with a few counts. This chain joins TRBV29-1 and TRBJ1-5, with a tentative D call TRBD1 (5 bases). The germline V and J ends were trimmed by 4 bases and 4 bases, with 11 bases remaining between them. CDR3 length: 13 amino acids. CDR1 is SQVTM, CDR2 ANQGSEA, per germline. CDR3 bases: TGCAGCGTTGCAAACGGGGGAAATCAGCCCCAGCATTTT. Translation: CSVANGGNQPQHF.

This clonotype was counted at least ten times. The rearrangement joins TRBV24-1 to TRBJ2-3, with a possible D match to TRBD2 (6 bases). The V gene's germline CDR1 is KGHDR and CDR2 SFDVKD. V was clipped by 3 bases and J by 1 base, with 10 bases between them. The CDR3 length is 15 residues. CDR3 region: CATSDKRAGTDTQYF. For the CDR3, the DNA is TGTGCCACCAGTGATAAGCGGGCCGGCACAGATACGCAGTATTTT.

The sample holds a few counts of this clonotype. The V call is TRBV4-1, the J call TRBJ2-1; 8 bases map to TRBD2. The ends lost 3 bases at V and 3 bases at J; junction bases unmatched: 4. This CDR3 region has 15 residues. Germline V gene sequence: CDR1 MGHRA, CDR2 YSYEKL. CDR3 region: CASSQTRGGYNEQFF. CDR3 in DNA: TGCGCCAGCAGCCAGACTCGGGGGGGCTACAATGAGCAGTTCTTC.

This clonotype was observed a few times. This rearrangement joins TRBV2 to TRBJ2-2; 9 bases agree with TRBD2. Germline CDR1 is SNHLY and CDR2 is FYNNEI. The CDR3 runs to 15 residues. Germline trimming cut 6 bases from V and 5 bases from J; bases unmatched to any gene: 7. DNA of the CDR3: TGTGCCAGCAGCGCGGGAGGGGGAGGTACCGGGGAGCTGTTTTTT. Its protein is CASSAGGGGTGELFF.